This T cell receptor beta chain was recorded in a study of blood T cell repertoires in COVID-19. About the research overall: Samples came from the United States, Italy and Spain, spanning acute and convalescent COVID-19. PBMCs, B-cell-depleted T cells, or T cells were the source of the cDNA or gDNA that made up the material.

Original analysis: It was from reference gene primer amplification that nucleated cell counts were estimated. Profiled with immunoSEQ multiplex PCR; TCRdb holds only in-frame clones, not every one. The DNA was the basis for D and trimming; V, J and clone size are from that table. Of around 300,000 clones detected, 83% appear once; the ten largest clones hold 8% to 10%. This CDR3 has 15 residues. Between the trimmed V and J ends, which lost 2 bases and 3 bases, there was a span of 14 bases. The germline gives CDR1 GTSNPN, CDR2 SVGIG (reference sequence). This TCR was recovered from a woman in her forties or fifties who had recovered from COVID-19. The chain combines TRBV30 with TRBJ2-1, with a possible D match to TRBD2 (6 bases). Source material: peripheral blood. CDR3 bases: TGTGCCTGGAGTAGCGGCCAGGGAGGCTACAATGAGCAGTTCTTC. Translation: CAWSSGQGGYNEQFF. Full variable domain (outside the CDR3, taken from reference TRBV30 and TRBJ2-1): SQTIHQWPATLVQPVGSPLSLECTVEGTSNPNLYWYRQAAGRGLQLLFYSVGIGQISSEVPQNLSASRPQDRQFILSSKKLLLSDSGFYLCAWSSGQGGYNEQFFGPGTRLTVL.